This TCR beta chain originates from a study of chemoradiotherapy in HPV16-positive cancers. Samples were taken several times over chemoradiotherapy. As for this clone: Its matching antigen is unknown.

The protocol was immunoSEQ multiplex PCR, while the TCRdb copy is restricted to in-frame clones and leaves out a portion. The repertoire includes under 14,000 clones, 65% to 75% of them detected once, and 36% sits in the top ten. The germline gives CDR1 SGHVS, CDR2 FQNEAQ. This CDR3 is 18 amino acids long. V trimming: 7 bases; J trimming: 3 bases; junction bases outside the gene matches: 17. Study-wide points: During treatment, candidate HPV-specific clones and E7-related motifs expanded in tumor.

Sampling was conducted from a patient who underwent chemoradiotherapy. The source of this sequence is a human donor with HPV-associated anogenital cancer. The V call is TRBV7-8, the J call TRBJ2-7; TRBD1 matches 11 bases. CDR3 in amino acids: CASTDRDRGNSGYYEQYF. The CDR3 region has the DNA TGTGCCAGCACGGACCGGGACAGGGGGAATAGCGGCTACTACGAGCAGTACTTC. Together with reference TRBV7-8 and TRBJ2-7, the CDR3 gives the full variable domain: GAGVSQSPRYKVAKRGQDVALRCDPISGHVSLFWYQQALGQGPEFLTYFQNEAQLDKSGLPSDRFFAERPEGSVSTLKIQRTQQEDSAVYLCASTDRDRGNSGYYEQYFGPGTRLTVT.